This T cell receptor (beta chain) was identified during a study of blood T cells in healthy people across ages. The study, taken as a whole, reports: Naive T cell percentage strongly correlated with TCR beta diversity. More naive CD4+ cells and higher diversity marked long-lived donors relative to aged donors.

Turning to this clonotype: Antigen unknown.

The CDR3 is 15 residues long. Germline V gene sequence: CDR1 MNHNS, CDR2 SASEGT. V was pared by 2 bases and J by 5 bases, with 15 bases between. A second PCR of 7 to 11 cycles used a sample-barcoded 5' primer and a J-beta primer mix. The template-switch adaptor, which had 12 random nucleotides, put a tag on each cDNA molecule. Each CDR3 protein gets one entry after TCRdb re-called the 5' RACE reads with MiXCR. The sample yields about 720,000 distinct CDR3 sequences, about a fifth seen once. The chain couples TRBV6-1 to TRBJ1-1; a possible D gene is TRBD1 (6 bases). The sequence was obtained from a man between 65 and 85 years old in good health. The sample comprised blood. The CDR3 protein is CASSELPGEGTEAFF. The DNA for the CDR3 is TGTGCCAGCAGTGAATTGCCAGGGGAGGGAACTGAAGCTTTCTTT.